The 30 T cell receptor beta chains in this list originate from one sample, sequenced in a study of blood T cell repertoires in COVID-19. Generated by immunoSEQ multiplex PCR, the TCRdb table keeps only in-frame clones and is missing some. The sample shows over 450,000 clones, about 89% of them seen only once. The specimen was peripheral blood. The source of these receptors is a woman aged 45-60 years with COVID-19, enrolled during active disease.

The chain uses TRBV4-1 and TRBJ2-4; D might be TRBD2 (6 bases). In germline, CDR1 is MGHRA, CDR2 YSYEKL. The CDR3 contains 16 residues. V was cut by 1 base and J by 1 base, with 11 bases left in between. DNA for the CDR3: TGCGCCAGCAGCCAAGGGGGGGACGTGGCCAAAAACATTCAGTACTTC. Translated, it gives CASSQGGDVAKNIQYF.

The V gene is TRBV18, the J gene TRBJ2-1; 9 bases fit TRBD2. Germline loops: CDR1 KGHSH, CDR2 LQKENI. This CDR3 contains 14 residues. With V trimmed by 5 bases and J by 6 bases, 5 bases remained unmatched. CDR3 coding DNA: TGTGCCAGCTCAACCGGGACTAGCTCCAATGAGCAGTTCTTC. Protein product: CASSTGTSSNEQFF.

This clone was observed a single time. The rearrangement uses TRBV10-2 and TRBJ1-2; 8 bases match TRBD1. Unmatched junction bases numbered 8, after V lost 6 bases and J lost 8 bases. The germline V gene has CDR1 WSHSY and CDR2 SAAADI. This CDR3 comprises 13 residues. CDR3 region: CASSSDREVGYTF. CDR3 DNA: TGCGCCAGCAGCTCGGACAGGGAAGTAGGCTACACCTTC.

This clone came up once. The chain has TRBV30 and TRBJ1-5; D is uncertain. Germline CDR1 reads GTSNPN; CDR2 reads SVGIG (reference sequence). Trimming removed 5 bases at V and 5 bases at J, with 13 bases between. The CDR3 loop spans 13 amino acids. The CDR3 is CAWGRGVDQPQHF. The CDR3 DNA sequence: TGTGCCTGGGGCCGGGGAGTAGATCAGCCCCAGCATTTT.

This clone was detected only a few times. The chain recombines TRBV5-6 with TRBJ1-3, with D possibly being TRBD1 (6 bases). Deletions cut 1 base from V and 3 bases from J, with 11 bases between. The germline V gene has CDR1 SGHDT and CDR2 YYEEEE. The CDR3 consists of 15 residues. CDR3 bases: TGTGCCAGCAGCTTGATGCAGGGGTATGGAAACACCATATATTTT. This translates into CASSLMQGYGNTIYF. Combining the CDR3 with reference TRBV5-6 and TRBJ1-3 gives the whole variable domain DAGVTQSPTHLIKTRGQQVTLRCSPKSGHDTVSWYQQALGQGPQFIFQYYEEEERQRGNFPDRFSGHQFPNYSSELNVNALLLGDSALYLCASSLMQGYGNTIYFGEGSWLTVV.

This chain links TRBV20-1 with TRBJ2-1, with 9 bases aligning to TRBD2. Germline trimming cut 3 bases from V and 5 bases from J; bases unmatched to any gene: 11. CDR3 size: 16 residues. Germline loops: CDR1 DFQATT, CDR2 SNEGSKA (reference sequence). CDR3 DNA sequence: TGCAGTGCTAGTAAATTGGCTAGCGGGGCCCACAATGAGCAGTTCTTC. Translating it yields CSASKLASGAHNEQFF.

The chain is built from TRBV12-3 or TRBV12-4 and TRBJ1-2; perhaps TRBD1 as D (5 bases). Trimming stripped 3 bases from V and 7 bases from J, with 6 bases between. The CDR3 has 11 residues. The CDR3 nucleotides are TGTGCCAGCAGTTTGGGGCCTGGCTACACCTTC. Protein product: CASSLGPGYTF.

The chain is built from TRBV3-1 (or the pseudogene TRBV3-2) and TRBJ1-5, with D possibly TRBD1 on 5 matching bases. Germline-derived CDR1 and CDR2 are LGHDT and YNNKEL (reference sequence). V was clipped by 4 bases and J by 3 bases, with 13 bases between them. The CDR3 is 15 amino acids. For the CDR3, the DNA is TGTGCCAGCAGCCTCGGGGGTGATTACAATCAGCCCCAGCATTTT. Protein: CASSLGGDYNQPQHF.

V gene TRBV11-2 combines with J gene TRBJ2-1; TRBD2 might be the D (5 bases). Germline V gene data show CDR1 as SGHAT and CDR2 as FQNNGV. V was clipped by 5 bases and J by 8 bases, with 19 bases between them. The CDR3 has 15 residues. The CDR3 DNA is TGTGCCAGCAGCGCCGCTAGGCTAGCCCCGGATGAGCAGTTCTTC. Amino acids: CASSAARLAPDEQFF.

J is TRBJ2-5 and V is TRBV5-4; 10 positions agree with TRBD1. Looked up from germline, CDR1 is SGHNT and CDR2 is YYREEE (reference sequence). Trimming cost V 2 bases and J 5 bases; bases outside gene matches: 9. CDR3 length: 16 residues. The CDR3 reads CASSFAPTGGAETQYF. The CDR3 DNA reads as TGTGCCAGCAGCTTCGCCCCGACAGGGGGCGCGGAGACCCAGTACTTC.

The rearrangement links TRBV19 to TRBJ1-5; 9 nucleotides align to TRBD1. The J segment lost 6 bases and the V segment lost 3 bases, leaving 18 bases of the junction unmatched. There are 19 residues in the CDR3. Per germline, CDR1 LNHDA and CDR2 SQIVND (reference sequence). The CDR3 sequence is CASSIRRGQGDGSSQPQHF. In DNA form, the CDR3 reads TGTGCCAGTAGTATTAGGAGGGGACAGGGAGATGGGTCCAGTCAGCCCCAGCATTTT.

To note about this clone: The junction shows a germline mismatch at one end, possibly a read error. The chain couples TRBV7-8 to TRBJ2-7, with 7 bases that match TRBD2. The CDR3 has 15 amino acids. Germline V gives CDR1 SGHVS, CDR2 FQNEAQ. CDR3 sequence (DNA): TGTGCCAGCAGCTTAGGCGTCCCGAGGGACTACAAGCAGTACTTC. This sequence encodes CASSLGVPRDYKQYF.

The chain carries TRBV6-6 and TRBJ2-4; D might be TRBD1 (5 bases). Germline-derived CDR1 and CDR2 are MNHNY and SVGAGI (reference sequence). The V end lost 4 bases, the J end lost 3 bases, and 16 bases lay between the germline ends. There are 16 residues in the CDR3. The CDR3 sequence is CASSSGLQRGKNIQYF. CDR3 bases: TGTGCCAGCAGTTCCGGGCTCCAAAGGGGCAAAAACATTCAGTACTTC.

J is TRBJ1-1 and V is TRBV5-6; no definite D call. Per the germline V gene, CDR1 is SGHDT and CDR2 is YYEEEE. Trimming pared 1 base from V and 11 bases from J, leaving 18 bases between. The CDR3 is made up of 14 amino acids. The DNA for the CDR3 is TGTGCCAGCAGCTTGATCGAGGCGCCTTTCTTGGCTTTCTTT. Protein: CASSLIEAPFLAFF.

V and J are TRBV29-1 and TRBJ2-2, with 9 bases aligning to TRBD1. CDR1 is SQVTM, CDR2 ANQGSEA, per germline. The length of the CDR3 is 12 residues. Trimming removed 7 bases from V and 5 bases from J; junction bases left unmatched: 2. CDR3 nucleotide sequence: TGCAGCGGGGGACAGGGAACCGGGGAGCTGTTTTTT. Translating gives CSGGQGTGELFF.

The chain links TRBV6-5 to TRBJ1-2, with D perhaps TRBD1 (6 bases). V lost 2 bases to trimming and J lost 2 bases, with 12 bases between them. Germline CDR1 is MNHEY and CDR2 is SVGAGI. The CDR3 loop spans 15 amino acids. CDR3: CASSYRVQGNYGYTF. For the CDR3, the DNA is TGTGCCAGCAGTTACCGGGTACAGGGAAACTATGGCTACACCTTC.

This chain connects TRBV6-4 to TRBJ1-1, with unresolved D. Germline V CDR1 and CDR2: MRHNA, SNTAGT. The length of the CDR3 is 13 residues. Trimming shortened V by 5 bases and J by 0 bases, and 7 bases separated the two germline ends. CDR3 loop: CASSRSLNTEAFF. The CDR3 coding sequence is TGTGCCAGCAGTCGCAGTCTGAACACTGAAGCTTTCTTT.

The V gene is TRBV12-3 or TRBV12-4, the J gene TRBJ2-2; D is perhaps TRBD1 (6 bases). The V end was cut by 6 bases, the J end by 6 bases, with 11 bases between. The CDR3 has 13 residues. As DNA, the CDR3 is TGTGCCAGCAGCTATCAGGGGTCCGGGGAGCTGTTTTTT. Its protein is CASSYQGSGELFF.

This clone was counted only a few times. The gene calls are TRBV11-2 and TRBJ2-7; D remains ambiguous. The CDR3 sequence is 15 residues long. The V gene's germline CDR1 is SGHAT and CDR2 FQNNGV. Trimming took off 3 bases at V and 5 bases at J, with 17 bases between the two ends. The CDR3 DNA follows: TGTGCCAGCAGCTTCCCTTTGGCAGGTCTGGACGAGCAGTACTTC. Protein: CASSFPLAGLDEQYF.

The CDR3 loop is CASSLVGGGVYEQYF. As DNA, the CDR3 is TGTGCCAGCAGCTTAGTTGGCGGGGGGGTCTACGAGCAGTACTTC. The chain couples TRBV11-2 to TRBJ2-7; 9 bases are shared with TRBD2. This CDR3 contains 15 residues. V lost 1 base to trimming and J lost 3 bases; unmatched junction nucleotides: 4. Looked up from germline, CDR1 is SGHAT and CDR2 is FQNNGV.

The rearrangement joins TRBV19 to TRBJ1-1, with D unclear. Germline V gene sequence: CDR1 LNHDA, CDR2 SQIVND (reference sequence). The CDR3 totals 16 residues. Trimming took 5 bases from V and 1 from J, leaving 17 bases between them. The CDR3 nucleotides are TGTGCCAGTAGTCCAAACATACGACACCCGAACACTGAAGCTTTCTTT. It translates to CASSPNIRHPNTEAFF.

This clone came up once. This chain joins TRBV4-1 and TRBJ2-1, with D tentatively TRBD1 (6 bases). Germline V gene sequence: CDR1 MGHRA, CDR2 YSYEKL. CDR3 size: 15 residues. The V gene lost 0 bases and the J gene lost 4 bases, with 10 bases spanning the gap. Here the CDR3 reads CASSQEGGSYNEQFF. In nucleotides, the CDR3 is TGCGCCAGCAGCCAAGAAGGGGGTAGTTACAATGAGCAGTTCTTC.

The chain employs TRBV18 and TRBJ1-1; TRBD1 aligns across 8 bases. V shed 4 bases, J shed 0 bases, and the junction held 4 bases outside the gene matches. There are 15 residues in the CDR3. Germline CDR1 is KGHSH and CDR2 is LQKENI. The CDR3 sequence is CASSQRQGMNTEAFF. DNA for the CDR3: TGTGCCAGCTCACAAAGACAGGGGATGAACACTGAAGCTTTCTTT.

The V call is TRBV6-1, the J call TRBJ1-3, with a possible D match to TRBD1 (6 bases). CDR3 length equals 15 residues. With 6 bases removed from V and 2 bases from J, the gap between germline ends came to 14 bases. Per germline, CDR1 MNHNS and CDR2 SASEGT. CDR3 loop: CASSQNPGAGNTIYF. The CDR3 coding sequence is TGTGCCAGCAGCCAAAATCCAGGGGCTGGAAACACCATATATTTT.

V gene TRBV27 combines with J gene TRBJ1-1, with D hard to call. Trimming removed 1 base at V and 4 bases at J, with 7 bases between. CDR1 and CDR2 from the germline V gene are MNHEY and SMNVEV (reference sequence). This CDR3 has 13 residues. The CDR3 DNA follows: TGTGCCAGCAGTTTATTAGTCGGCACTGAAGCTTTCTTT. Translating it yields CASSLLVGTEAFF.

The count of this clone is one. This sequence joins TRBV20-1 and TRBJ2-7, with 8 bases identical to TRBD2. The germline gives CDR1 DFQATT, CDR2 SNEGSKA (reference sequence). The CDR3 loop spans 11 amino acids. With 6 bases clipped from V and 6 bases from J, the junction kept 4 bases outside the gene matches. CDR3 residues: CSAIAGLEQYF. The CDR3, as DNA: TGCAGTGCAATAGCGGGGCTCGAGCAGTACTTC.

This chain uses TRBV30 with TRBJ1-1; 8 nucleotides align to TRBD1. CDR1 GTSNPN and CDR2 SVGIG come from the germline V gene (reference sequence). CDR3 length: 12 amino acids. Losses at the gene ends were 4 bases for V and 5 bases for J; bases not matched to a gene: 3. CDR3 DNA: TGTGCCTGGAAGTGGACAGGGACTGAAGCTTTCTTT. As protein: CAWKWTGTEAFF.

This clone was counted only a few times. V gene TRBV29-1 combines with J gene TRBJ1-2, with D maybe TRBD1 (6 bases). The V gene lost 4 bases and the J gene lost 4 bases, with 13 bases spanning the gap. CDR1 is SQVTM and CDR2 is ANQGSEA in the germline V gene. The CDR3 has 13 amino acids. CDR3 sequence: CSVVGATAYGYTF. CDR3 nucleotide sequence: TGCAGCGTTGTGGGGGCTACCGCCTATGGCTACACCTTC.

In DNA, the CDR3 is TGCGCCAGTCGTCCCGGGACATTATATGGCTACACCTTC. This encodes CASRPGTLYGYTF. The chain uses TRBV4-1 and TRBJ1-2, with D possibly TRBD1 on 6 matching bases. The V end was cut by 9 bases, the J end by 5 bases, with 16 bases between. Germline CDR1 reads MGHRA; CDR2 reads YSYEKL. This CDR3 is built from 13 residues.

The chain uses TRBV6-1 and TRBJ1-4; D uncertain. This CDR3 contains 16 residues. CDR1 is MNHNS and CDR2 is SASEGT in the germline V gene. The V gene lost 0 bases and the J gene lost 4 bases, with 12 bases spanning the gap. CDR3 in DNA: TGTGCCAGCAGTGAAGCGGTAGGAACTATTAATGAAAAACTGTTTTTT. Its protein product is CASSEAVGTINEKLFF.